This TCR beta chain was identified in a study of blood T cells in healthy people across ages. At the level of the study: Per two T cells, about one barcoded beta molecule was captured through template switching.

Trimming took 0 bases from V and 2 from J; bases not matched to a gene: 13. The CDR3 extends over 20 amino acids. Germline V gene data show CDR1 as MGHRA and CDR2 as YSYEKL. Alongside a J-beta primer mix, a sample-barcoded 5' primer served in a second PCR lasting roughly 6 to 11 cycles. All samples yielded 2.5 million or more CDR3-containing paired-end reads. One entry per CDR3 protein results from TCRdb running MiXCR on the 5' RACE reads. Of about 1.6 million distinct CDR3 sequences in the sample, roughly 32% were seen once. In its sample, this clonotype was seen a few times. Sample: blood. The TCR originated in a young woman in good health. This rearrangement joins TRBV4-1 to TRBJ1-2; 12 bases map to TRBD1. CDR3 protein: CASSQEWAPGQGAPNYGYTF. The CDR3 region has the DNA TGCGCCAGCAGCCAAGAATGGGCACCGGGACAGGGGGCTCCCAACTATGGCTACACCTTC.